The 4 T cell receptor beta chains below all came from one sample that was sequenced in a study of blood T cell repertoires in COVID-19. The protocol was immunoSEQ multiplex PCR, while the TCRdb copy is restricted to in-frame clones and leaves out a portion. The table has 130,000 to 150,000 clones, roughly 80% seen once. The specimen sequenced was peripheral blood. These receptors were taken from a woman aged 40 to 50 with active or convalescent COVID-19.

The CDR3 DNA follows: TGTGCCAGCAGCCCTCAAGAAACTACGTCGTTGTATCGGGGCTACACCTTC. Its protein is CASSPQETTSLYRGYTF. The chain links TRBV4-2 to TRBJ1-2; D unresolved. The CDR3 is 17 amino acids. The germline V gene has CDR1 LGHNA and CDR2 YNFKEQ. The V and J ends lost 4 bases and 8 bases respectively, with 26 bases between them.

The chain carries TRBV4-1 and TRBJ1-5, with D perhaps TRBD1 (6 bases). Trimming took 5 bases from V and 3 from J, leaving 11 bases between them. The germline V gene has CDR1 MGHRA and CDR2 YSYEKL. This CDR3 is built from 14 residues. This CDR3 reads CASSETGFNQPQHF. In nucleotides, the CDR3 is TGCGCCAGCAGCGAGACAGGTTTCAATCAGCCCCAGCATTTT.

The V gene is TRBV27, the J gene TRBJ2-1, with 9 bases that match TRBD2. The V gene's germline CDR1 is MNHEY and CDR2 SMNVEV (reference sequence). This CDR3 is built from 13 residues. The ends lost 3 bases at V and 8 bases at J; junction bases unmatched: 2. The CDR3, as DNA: TGTGCCAGCAGTTTGGCGGGAGGGCATGAGCAGTTCTTC. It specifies CASSLAGGHEQFF.

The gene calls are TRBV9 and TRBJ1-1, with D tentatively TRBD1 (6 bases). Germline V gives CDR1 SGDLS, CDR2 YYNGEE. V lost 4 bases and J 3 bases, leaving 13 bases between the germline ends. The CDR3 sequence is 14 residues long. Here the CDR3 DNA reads TGTGCCAGCAGCCTTATGGGGGCGGACACTGAAGCTTTCTTT. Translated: CASSLMGADTEAFF.